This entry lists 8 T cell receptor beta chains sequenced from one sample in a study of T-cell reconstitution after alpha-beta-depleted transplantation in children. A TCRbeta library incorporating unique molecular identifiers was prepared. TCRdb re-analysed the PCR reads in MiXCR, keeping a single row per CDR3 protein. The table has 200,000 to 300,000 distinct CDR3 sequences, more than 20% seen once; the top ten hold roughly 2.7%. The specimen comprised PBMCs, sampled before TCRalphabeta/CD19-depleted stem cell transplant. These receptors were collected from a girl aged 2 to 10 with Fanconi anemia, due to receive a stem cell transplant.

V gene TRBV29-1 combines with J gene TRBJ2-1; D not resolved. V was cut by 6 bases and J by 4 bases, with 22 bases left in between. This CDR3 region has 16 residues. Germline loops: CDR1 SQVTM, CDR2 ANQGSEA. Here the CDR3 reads CSVDIGVGELYNEQFF. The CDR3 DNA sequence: TGCAGCGTCGATATTGGGGTCGGAGAATTGTACAATGAGCAGTTCTTC.

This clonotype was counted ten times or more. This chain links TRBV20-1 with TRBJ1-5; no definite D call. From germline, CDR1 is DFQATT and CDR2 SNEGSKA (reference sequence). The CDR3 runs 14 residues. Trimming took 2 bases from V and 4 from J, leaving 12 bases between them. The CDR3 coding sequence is TGCAGTGCTAGAAGGAGGGCATCAAATCAGCCCCAGCATTTT. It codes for CSARRRASNQPQHF.

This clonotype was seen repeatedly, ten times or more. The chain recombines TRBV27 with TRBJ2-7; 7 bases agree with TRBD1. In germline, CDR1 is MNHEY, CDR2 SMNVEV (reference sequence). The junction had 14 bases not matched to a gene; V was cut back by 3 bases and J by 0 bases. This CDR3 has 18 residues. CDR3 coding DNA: TGTGCCAGCAGTTTTCTTCTCCCCGGGACAGAGAGCTCCTACGAGCAGTACTTC. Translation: CASSFLLPGTESSYEQYF.

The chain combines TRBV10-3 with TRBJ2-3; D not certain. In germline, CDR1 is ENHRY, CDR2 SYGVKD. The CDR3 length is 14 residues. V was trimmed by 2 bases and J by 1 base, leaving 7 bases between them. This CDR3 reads CAISEPGRTDTQYF. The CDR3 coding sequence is TGTGCCATCAGTGAGCCCGGGCGCACAGATACGCAGTATTTT.

The DNA of the CDR3 is TGTGCCAGCAAGACCGGGACAGGGTTCCAGCCCCAGCATTTT. The encoded protein is CASKTGTGFQPQHF. The chain is built from TRBV12-3 or TRBV12-4 and TRBJ1-5, with 9 bases aligning to TRBD1. CDR3 length: 14 amino acids. Unmatched junction bases numbered 8, after V lost 7 bases and J lost 7 bases.

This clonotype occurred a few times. For the CDR3, the DNA is TGTGCCAGCAGTCCCCGCGGGGGGGGCGCAGGCACAGATACGCAGTATTTT. It is translated as CASSPRGGGAGTDTQYF. This rearrangement joins TRBV12-3 or TRBV12-4 to TRBJ2-3, with TRBD2 identical over 9 bases. V dropped 5 bases and J dropped 1; count of bases not matched to a gene: 10. The CDR3 covers 17 residues.

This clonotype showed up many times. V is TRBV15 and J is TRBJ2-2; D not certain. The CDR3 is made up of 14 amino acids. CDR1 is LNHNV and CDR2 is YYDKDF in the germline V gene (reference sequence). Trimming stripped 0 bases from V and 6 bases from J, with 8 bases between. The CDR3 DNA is TGTGCCACCAGCAGAGACCGGTTCCCCGGGGAGCTGTTTTTT. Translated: CATSRDRFPGELFF.

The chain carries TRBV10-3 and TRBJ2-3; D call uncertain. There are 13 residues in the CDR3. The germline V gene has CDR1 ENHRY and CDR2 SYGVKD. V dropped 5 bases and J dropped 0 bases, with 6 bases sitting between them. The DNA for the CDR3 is TGTGCCATCAGTCAGACTAGCACAGATACGCAGTATTTT. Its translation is CAISQTSTDTQYF.